This TCR beta chain originates from a study of blood T cell repertoires in COVID-19. Overall study context: In each case, the material was cDNA or gDNA derived from T cells, B-cell-depleted T cells, or PBMCs.

This clone showed up just once. The CDR3 length is 12 residues. Trimming removed 7 bases from V and 4 bases from J; junction bases left unmatched: 1. Germline CDR1 is LNHNV and CDR2 is YYDKDF (reference sequence). Profiling relied on immunoSEQ multiplex PCR, and the TCRdb table lists in-frame clones only, not all of them. The sample records roughly 260,000 clones, around 93% being singletons. Specimen: PBMCs or T cells enriched from blood (not recorded which). The sequence was obtained from a human donor in a cohort exposed to, infected with or recovered from COVID-19 (not recorded which). The donor label of this sample is uncertain. J is TRBJ2-3 and V is TRBV15; 8 bases align to TRBD1. DNA for the CDR3: TGTGCCACCAAGACAGGGGCAGATACGCAGTATTTT. Amino acids: CATKTGADTQYF.